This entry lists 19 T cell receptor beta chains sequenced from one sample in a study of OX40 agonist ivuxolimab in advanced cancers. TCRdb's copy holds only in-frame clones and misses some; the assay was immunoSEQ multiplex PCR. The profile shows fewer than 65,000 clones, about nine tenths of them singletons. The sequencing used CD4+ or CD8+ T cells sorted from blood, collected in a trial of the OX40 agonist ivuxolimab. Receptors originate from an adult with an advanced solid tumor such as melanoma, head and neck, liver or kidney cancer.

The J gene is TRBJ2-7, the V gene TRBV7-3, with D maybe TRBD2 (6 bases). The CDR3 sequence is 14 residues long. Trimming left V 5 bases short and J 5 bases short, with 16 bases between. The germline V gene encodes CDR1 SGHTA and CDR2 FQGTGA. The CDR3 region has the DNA TGTGCCAGCAGCCCCGGGACTCCCGGCGACGAGCAGTACTTC. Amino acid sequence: CASSPGTPGDEQYF.

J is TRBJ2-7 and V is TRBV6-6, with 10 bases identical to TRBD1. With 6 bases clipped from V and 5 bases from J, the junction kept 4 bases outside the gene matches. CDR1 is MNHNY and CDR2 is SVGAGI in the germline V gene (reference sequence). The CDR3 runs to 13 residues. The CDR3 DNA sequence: TGTGCCAGCAGGGAGGGACAGGGGCACGAGCAGTACTTC. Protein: CASREGQGHEQYF.

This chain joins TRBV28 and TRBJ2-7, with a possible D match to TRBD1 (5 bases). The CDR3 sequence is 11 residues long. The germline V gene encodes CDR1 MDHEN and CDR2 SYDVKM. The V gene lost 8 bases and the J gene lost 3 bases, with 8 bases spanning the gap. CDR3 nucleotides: TGTGCCAGCGACCAGGGCTACGAGCAGTACTTC. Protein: CASDQGYEQYF.

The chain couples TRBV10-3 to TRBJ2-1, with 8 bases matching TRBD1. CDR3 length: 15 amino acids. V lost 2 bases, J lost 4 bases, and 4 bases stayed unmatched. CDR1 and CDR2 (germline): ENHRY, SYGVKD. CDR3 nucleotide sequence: TGTGCCATCAGTGAGGGGCAGGGGGCGTACAATGAGCAGTTCTTC. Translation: CAISEGQGAYNEQFF.

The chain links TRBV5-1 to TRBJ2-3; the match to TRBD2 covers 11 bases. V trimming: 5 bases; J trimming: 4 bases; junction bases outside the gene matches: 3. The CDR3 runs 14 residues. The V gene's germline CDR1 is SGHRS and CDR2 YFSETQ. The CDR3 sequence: CASRLAGAADTQYF. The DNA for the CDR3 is TGCGCCAGCAGACTAGCGGGAGCTGCAGATACGCAGTATTTT.

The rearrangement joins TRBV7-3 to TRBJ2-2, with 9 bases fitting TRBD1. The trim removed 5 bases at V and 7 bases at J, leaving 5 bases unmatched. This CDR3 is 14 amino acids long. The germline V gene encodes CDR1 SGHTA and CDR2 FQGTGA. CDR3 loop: CASSKGQGGGELFF. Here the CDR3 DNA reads TGTGCCAGCAGCAAGGGACAGGGCGGCGGGGAGCTGTTTTTT.

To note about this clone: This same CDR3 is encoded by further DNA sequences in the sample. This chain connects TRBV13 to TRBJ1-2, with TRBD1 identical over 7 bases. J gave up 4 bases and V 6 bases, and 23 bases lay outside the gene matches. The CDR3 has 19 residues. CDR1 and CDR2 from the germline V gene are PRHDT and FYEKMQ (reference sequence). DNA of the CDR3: TGTGCCAGCAGATCAGGAGGGGGTGTAAGTTGGGACAGCACCTATGGCTACACCTTC. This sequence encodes CASRSGGGVSWDSTYGYTF.

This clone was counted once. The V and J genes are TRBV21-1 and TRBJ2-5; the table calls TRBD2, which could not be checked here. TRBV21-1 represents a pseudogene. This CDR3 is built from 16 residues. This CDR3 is CASSKFASGRRETQYF. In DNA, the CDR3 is TGTGCCAGCAGCAAATTTGCCAGCGGGAGGCGGGAGACCCAGTACTTC.

The CDR3 is CASGADTQYF. DNA of the CDR3: TGTGCCAGCGGGGCAGATACGCAGTATTTT. The chain has TRBV2 and TRBJ2-3, with D unclear. The CDR3 loop spans 10 amino acids. Germline lookup yields CDR1 SNHLY and CDR2 FYNNEI. V gave up 8 bases and J gave up 4 bases, with 4 bases separating them.

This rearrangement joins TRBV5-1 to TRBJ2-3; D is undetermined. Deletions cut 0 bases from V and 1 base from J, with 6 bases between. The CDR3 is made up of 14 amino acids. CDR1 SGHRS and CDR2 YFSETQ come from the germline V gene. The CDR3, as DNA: TGCGCCAGCAGCTTGGAGGCCGGCACAGATACGCAGTATTTT. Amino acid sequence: CASSLEAGTDTQYF.

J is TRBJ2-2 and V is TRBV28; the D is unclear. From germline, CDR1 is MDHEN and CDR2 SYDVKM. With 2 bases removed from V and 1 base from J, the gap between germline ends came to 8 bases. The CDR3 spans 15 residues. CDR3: CASSLPTLNTGELFF. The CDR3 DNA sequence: TGTGCCAGCAGTTTACCGACATTGAACACCGGGGAGCTGTTTTTT.

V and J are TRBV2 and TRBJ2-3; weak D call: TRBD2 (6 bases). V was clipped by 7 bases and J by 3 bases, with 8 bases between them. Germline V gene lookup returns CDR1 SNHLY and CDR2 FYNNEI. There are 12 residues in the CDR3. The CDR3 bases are TGTGCCAGCAAGACTAGTACAGATACGCAGTATTTT. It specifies CASKTSTDTQYF.

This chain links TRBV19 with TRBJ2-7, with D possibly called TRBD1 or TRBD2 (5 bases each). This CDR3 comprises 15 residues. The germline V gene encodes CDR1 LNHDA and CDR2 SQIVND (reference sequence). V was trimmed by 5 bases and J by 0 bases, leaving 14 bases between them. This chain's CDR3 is CASSSRTGGSYEQYF. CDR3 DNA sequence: TGTGCCAGTAGTTCCCGGACTGGGGGCTCCTACGAGCAGTACTTC.

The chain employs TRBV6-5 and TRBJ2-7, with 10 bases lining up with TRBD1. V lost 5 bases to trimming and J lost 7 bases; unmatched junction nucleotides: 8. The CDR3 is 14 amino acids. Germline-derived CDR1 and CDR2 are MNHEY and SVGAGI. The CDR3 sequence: CASSPRTGGWEQYF. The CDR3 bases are TGTGCCAGCAGTCCCCGGACAGGGGGATGGGAGCAGTACTTC.

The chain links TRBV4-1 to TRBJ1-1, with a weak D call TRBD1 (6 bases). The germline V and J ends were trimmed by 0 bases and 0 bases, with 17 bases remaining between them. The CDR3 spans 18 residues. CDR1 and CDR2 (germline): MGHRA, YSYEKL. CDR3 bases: TGCGCCAGCAGCCAAGATCGTGGGAAGGGGGGGGTGAACACTGAAGCTTTCTTT. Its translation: CASSQDRGKGGVNTEAFF.

The CDR3 spells CASSPRGGSYNEQFF. The CDR3 region has the DNA TGTGCCAGCAGTCCCCGTGGAGGAAGCTACAATGAGCAGTTCTTC. V gene TRBV6-6 combines with J gene TRBJ2-1, with D perhaps TRBD2 (5 bases). This CDR3 spans 15 amino acids. CDR1 and CDR2 from the germline V gene are MNHNY and SVGAGI (reference sequence). V was shortened by 5 bases and J by 3 bases, with 14 bases between the two germline ends.

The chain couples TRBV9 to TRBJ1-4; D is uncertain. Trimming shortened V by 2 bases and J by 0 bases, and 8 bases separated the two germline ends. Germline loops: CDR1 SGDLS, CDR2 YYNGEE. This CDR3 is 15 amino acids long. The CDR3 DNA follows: TGTGCCAGCAGCGTGACCCAGACAACTAATGAAAAACTGTTTTTT. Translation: CASSVTQTTNEKLFF.

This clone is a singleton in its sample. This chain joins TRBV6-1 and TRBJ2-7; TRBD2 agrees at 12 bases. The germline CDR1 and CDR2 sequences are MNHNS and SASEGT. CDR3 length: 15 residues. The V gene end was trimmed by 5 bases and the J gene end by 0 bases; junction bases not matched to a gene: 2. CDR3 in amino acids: CASSRGLAGSYEQYF. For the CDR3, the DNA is TGTGCCAGCAGTCGGGGACTAGCGGGCTCCTACGAGCAGTACTTC.

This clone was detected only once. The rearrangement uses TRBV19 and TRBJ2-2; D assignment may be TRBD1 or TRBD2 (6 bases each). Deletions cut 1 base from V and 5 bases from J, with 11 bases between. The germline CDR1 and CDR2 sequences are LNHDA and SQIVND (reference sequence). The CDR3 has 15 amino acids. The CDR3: CASSIGRGRTGELFF. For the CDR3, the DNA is TGTGCCAGTAGTATAGGAAGGGGGAGGACCGGGGAGCTGTTTTTT.